The sequence of this T cell receptor (beta chain) was determined in a study of T cells after yellow fever vaccination. By 5'RACE template switching, TCR cDNA was produced, with a universal primer site and UMIs added in the process. TCRdb analysed the 5' RACE reads with MiXCR anew, one entry per CDR3 protein. The sample consists of a few hundred thousand distinct CDR3 sequences, less than 4.5% of them appearing once. The V gene's germline CDR1 is MNHEY and CDR2 SVGAGI. The length of the CDR3 is 15 residues. Between the trimmed V and J ends, which lost 4 bases and 3 bases, there was a span of 13 bases. Study findings and constraints: Once the booster was given, most primary-vaccination clones reappeared, at about 96% for CD4 and 88% for CD8. FACS-sorted repertoires could harbor abundant contaminating bulk-population clonotypes.

On this clonotype: What it binds is unknown.

Sequencing was performed on PBMCs, taken on the day of the yellow fever booster vaccination. The gene calls are TRBV6-5 and TRBJ2-1; a weak D match, TRBD2 (7 bases). This receptor was identified in a man aged 18 to 29 who received the YFV17D yellow fever vaccine. CDR3 bases: TGTGCCAGCAGTTGGGAGGGGGACTACTACAATGAGCAGTTCTTC. Translation: CASSWEGDYYNEQFF.